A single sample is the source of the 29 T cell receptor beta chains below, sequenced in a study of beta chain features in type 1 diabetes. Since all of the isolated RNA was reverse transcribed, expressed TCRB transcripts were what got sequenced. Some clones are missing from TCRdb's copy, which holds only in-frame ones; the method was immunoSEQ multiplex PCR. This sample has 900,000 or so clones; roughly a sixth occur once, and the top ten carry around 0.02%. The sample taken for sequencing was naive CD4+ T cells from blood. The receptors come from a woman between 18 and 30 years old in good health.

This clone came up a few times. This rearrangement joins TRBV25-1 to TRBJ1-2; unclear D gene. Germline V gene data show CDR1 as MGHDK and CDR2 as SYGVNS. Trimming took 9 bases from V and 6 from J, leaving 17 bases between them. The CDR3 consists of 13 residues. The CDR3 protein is CASTRNLRNGYTF. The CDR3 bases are TGTGCCAGTACACGCAATCTCAGGAATGGCTACACCTTC.

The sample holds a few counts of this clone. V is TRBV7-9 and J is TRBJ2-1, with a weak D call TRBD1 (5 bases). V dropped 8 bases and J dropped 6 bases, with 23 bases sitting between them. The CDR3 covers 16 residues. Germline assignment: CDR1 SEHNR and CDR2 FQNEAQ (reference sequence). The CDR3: CASGRLAGSLVNEQFF. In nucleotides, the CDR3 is TGTGCCAGCGGTCGTCTCGCAGGGTCCCTAGTCAATGAGCAGTTCTTC.

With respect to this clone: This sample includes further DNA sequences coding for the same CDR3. The CDR3 DNA follows: TGCGCCAGCAGCCAAGACAGGGACACTGAAGCTTTCTTT. Protein: CASSQDRDTEAFF. This chain links TRBV4-1 with TRBJ1-1; D is perhaps TRBD1 (5 bases). This CDR3 contains 13 residues. Germline V gene sequence: CDR1 MGHRA, CDR2 YSYEKL. The ends were cut back, 0 bases at V and 3 bases at J, with 5 bases in the middle.

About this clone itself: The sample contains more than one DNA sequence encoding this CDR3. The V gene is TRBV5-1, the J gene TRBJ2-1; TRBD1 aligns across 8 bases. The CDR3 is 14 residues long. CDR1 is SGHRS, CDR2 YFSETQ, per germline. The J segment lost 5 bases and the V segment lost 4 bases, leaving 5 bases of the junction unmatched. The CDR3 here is CASSLGQGNNEQFF. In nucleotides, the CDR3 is TGCGCCAGCAGCCTCGGACAGGGTAACAATGAGCAGTTCTTC.

In DNA, the CDR3 is TGTGCCAGCCTCCACCGGCAGTTCCTAAACACTGAAGCTTTCTTT. This gives the protein CASLHRQFLNTEAFF. The chain combines TRBV2 with TRBJ1-1; D call uncertain. The V gene's germline CDR1 is SNHLY and CDR2 FYNNEI. Deletions cut 8 bases from V and 2 bases from J, with 18 bases between. The CDR3 runs 15 residues.

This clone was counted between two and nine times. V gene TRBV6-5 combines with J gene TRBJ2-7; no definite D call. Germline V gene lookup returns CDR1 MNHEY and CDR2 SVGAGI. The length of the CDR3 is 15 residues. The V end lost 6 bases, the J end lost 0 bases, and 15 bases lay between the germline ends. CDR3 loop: CASSRRRSSSYEQYF. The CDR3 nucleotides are TGTGCCAGCAGCCGCAGGCGGTCTAGCTCCTACGAGCAGTACTTC.

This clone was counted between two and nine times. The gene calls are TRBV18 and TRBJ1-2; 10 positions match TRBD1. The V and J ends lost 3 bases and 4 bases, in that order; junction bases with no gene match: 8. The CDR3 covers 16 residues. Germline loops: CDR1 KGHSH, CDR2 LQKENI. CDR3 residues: CASSPLQTGGSYGYTF. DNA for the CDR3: TGTGCCAGCTCACCGTTACAGACAGGGGGCTCCTATGGCTACACCTTC.

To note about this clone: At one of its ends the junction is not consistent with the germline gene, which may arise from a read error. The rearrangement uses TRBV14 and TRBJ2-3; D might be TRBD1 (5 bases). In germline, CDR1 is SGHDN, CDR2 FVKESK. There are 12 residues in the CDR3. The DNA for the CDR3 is TGTGCCAGCAGCCGATCGACAGCTACGCAGTATTTT. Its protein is CASSRSTATQYF.

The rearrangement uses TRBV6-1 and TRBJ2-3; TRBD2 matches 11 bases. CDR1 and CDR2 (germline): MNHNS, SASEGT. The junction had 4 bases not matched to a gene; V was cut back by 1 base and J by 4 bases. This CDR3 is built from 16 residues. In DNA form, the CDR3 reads TGTGCCAGCAGTGAAGAGGCTAGCGGGAGGTCAGATACGCAGTATTTT. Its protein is CASSEEASGRSDTQYF.

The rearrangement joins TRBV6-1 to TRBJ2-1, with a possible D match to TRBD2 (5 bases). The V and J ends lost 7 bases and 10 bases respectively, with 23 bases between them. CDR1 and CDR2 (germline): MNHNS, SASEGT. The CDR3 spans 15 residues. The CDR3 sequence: CASTIQDSQRGEQFF. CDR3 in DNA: TGTGCCAGCACCATTCAGGACTCCCAGCGTGGGGAGCAGTTCTTC.

Here the CDR3 DNA reads TGCGCCAGCAGCGTCCAGGACACCTACGAGCAGTACTTC. This gives the protein CASSVQDTYEQYF. The genes are TRBV5-1 and TRBJ2-7; perhaps TRBD1 as D (5 bases). Trimming left V 4 bases short and J 2 bases short, with 10 bases between. Germline V gene lookup returns CDR1 SGHRS and CDR2 YFSETQ. This CDR3 region has 13 residues.

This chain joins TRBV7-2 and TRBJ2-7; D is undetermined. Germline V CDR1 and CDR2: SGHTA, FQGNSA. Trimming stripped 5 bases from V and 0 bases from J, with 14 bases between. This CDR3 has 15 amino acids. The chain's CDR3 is CASSTYGTDSYEQYF. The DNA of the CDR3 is TGTGCCAGCAGCACGTATGGTACAGACTCCTACGAGCAGTACTTC.

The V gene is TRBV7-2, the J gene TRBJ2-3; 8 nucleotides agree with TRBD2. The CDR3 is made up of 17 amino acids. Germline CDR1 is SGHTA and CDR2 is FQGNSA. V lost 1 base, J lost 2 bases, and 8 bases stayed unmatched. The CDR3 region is CASSLVLSGGSTDTQYF. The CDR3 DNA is TGTGCCAGCAGCTTAGTTCTAAGCGGGGGTTCCACAGATACGCAGTATTTT.

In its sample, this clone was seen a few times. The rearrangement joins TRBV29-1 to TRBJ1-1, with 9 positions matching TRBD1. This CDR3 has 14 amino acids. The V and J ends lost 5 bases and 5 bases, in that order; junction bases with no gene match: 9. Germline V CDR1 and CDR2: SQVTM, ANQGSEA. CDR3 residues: CSVPRGQGNTEAFF. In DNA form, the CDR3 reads TGCAGCGTTCCTAGGGGACAGGGCAATACTGAAGCTTTCTTT.

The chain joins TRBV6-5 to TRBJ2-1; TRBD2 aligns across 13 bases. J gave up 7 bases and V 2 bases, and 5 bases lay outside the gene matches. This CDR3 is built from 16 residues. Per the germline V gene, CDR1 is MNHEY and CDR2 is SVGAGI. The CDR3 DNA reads TGTGCCAGCAGTTACGCAATGACTAGCGGGAGGAATGAGCAGTTCTTC. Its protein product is CASSYAMTSGRNEQFF.

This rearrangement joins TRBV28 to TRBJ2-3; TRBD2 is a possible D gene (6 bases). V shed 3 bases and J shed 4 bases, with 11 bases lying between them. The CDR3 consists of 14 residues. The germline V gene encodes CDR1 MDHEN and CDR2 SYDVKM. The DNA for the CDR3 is TGTGCCAGCAGTTTGACGGGAGCTTCAGATACGCAGTATTTT. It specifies CASSLTGASDTQYF.

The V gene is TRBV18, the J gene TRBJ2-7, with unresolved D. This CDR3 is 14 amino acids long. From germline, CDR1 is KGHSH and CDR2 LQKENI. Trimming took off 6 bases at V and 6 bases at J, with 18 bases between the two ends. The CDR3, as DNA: TGTGCCAGCTCTCTCAGACAAGGGCCATCCGAGCAGTACTTC. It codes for CASSLRQGPSEQYF. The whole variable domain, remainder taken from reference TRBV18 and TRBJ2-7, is NAGVMQNPRHLVRRRGQEARLRCSPMKGHSHVYWYRQLPEEGLKFMVYLQKENIIDESGMPKERFSAEFPKEGPSILRIQQVVRGDSAAYFCASSLRQGPSEQYFGPGTRLTVT.

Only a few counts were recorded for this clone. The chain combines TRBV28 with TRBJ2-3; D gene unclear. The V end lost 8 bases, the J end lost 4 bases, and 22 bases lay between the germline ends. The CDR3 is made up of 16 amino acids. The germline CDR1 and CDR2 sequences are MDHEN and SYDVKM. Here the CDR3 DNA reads TGTGCCAGCGGCCTAAACTTTGGGTCGGAAGCAGATACGCAGTATTTT. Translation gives CASGLNFGSEADTQYF.

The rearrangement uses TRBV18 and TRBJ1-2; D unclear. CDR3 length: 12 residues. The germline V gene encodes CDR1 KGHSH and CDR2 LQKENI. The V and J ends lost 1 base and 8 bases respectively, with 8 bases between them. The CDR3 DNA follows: TGTGCCAGCTCACCACAGAAAGACGGCTACACCTTC. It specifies CASSPQKDGYTF.

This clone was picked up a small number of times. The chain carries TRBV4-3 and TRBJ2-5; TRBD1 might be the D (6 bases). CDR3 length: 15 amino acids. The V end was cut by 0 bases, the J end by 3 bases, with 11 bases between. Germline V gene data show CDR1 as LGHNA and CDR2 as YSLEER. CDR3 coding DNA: TGCGCCAGCAGCCAAGATCAGTACAGGGAAGAGACCCAGTACTTC. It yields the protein CASSQDQYREETQYF.

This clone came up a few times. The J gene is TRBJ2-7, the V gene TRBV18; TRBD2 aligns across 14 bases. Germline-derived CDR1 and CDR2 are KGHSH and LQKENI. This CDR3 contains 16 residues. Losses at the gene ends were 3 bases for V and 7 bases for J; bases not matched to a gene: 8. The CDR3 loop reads CASSPRTSGRTGEQYF. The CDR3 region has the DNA TGTGCCAGCTCACCCCGGACTAGCGGGAGGACGGGGGAGCAGTACTTC.

Written as DNA, the CDR3 is TGTGCCAGCAGCGTAACCGGGGAGATCGCCTACAATGAGCAGTTCTTC. Translating it yields CASSVTGEIAYNEQFF. The chain recombines TRBV9 with TRBJ2-1, with TRBD2 as a possible D gene (5 bases). The CDR3 is 16 amino acids. V shed 1 base and J shed 2 bases, with 13 bases lying between them. Germline-derived CDR1 and CDR2 are SGDLS and YYNGEE.

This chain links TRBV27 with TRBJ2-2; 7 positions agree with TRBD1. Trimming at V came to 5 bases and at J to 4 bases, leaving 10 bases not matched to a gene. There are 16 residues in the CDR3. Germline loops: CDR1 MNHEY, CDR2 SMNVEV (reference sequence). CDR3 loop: CASSGVGTASTGELFF. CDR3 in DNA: TGTGCCAGCAGTGGGGTCGGGACAGCTTCCACCGGGGAGCTGTTTTTT.

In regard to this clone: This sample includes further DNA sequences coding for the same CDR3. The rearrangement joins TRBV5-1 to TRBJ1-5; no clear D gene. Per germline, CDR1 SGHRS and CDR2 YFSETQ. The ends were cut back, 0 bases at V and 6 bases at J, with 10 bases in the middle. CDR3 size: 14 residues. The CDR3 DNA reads TGCGCCAGCAGCTTGGGACAAGCCGGTCAGCCCCAGCATTTT. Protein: CASSLGQAGQPQHF.

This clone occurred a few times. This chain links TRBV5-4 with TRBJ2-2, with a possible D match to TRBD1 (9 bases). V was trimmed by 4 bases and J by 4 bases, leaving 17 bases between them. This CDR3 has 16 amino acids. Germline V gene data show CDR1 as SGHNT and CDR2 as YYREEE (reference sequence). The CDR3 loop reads CASSPGGTGITGELFF. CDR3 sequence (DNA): TGTGCCAGCAGCCCGGGGGGGACAGGGATCACCGGGGAGCTGTTTTTT.

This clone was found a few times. The DNA for the CDR3 is TGTGCCAGCTTGACTAGCGGGAGAAGTACGCAGTATTTT. This codes for CASLTSGRSTQYF. The chain is built from TRBV21-1 and TRBJ2-3; the D call TRBD2 from the table was never checked on the DNA. TRBV21-1 is termed a pseudogene. The CDR3 sequence is 13 residues long.

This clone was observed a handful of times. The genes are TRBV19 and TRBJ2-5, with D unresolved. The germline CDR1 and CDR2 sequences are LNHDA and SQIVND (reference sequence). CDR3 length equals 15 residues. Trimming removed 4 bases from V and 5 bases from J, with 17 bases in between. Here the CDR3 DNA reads TGTGCCAGTAGTACTATCGACACGGCCGGGGAGACCCAGTACTTC. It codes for CASSTIDTAGETQYF.

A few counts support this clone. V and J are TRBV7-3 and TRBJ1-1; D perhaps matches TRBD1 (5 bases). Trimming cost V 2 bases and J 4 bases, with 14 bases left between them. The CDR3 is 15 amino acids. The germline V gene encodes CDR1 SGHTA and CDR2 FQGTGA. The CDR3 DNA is TGTGCCAGCAGCTTATCAGGGCACGGAGGCACTGAAGCTTTCTTT. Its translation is CASSLSGHGGTEAFF.

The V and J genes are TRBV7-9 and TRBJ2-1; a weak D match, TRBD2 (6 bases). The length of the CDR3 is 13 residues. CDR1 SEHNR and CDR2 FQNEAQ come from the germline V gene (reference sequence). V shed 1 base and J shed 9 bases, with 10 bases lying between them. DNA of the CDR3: TGTGCCAGCAGCTTAGGCGGGATCGGTGAGCAGTTCTTC. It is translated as CASSLGGIGEQFF.